The T cell receptor (beta chain) under discussion was sequenced for a study of T cell changes during pregnancy in multiple sclerosis. V was shortened by 6 bases and J by 2 bases, with 12 bases between the two germline ends. Germline lookup yields CDR1 SGHVS and CDR2 FNYEAQ. CDR3 length: 14 residues. The assay was immunoSEQ multiplex PCR, and TCRdb's table has in-frame clones only and misses some. The sample consists of tens of thousands of clones, 92% of them appearing once. This receptor was identified in a female donor in good health, enrolled as a control in a pregnancy study. The source was CD4+ T cells from peripheral blood mononuclear cells, collected in the second trimester of pregnancy. The chain joins TRBV7-6 to TRBJ2-3, with D perhaps TRBD2 (6 bases). CDR3 coding DNA: TGTGCCAGCAGTCTCCGGGGGACCACAGATACGCAGTATTTT. Translation: CASSLRGTTDTQYF.